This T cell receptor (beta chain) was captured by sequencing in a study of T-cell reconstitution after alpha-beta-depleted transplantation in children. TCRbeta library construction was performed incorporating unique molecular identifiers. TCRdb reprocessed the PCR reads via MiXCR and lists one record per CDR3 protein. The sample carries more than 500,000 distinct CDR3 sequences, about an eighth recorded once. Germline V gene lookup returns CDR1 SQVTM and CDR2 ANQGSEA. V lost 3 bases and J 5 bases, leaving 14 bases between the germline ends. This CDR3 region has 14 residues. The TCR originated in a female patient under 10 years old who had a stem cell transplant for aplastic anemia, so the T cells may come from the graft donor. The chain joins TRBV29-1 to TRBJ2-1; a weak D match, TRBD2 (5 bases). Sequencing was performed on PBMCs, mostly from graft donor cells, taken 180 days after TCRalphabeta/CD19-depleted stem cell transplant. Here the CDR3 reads CSVDLSDFDNEQFF. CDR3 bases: TGCAGCGTTGATCTCTCGGACTTCGACAATGAGCAGTTCTTC.